The clone carrying this T cell receptor (beta chain) was seen a few times. TCRdb ran MiXCR on the 5' RACE reads and lists one entry per CDR3 protein. The top ten clones hold less than 15% of a sample with under 450,000 distinct CDR3 sequences, 20% to 30% of them seen once. V was clipped by 5 bases and J by 7 bases; unmatched bases: 11. CDR3 length: 14 residues. Germline V gene data show CDR1 as DFQATT and CDR2 as SNEGSKA (reference sequence). This sample stems from a study of T-cell memory formation after mild COVID-19. Sequencing was carried out using PBMCs or a T cell subset sorted from them (not recorded which). The receptor's source is an adult woman who had mild COVID-19 (a few samples of this study predate the infection). Cell type and time point are not known. This chain uses TRBV20-1 with TRBJ1-5; 7 bases line up with TRBD1. CDR3 region: CSASTGAVDQPQHF. The CDR3 DNA follows: TGCAGTGCTTCTACAGGGGCAGTTGACCAGCCCCAGCATTTT.